These 9 T cell receptor beta chains were all obtained from the same sample, sequenced in a study of T cells after posttransplantation cyclophosphamide. Treatment was busulfan-fludarabine conditioning, a marrow graft, and cyclophosphamide on days +3 and +4. Repertoires were generated with immunoSEQ multiplex PCR, while TCRdb's copy carries only in-frame clones and drops some. The sample yields 10,000 or so clones, approximately 86% seen once. The sequencing here drew on PBMCs, taken about 1,800 days after allogeneic stem cell transplant with posttransplant cyclophosphamide. The receptors were sampled from a female patient aged 50 to 60 who received an allogeneic stem cell transplant from a related donor, was CMV-positive, and had no GVHD. Some T cells may be graft donor cells.

The DNA for the CDR3 is TGTGCCAGCAGAAGGGAGGGTAAAAACAATGAGCAGTTCTTC. The encoded protein is CASRREGKNNEQFF. V and J are TRBV2 and TRBJ2-1; 7 bases line up with TRBD2. Trimming cost V 6 bases and J 5 bases; bases outside gene matches: 7. In germline, CDR1 is SNHLY, CDR2 FYNNEI. The CDR3 covers 14 residues.

The chain couples TRBV30 to TRBJ1-5, with D perhaps TRBD1 (6 bases). This CDR3 has 14 residues. Trimming shortened V by 1 base and J by 3 bases, and 10 bases separated the two germline ends. Germline values: CDR1 GTSNPN, CDR2 SVGIG (reference sequence). The CDR3, as DNA: TGTGCCTGGAGTGGAGGACAGTTCAATCAGCCCCAGCATTTT. It yields the protein CAWSGGQFNQPQHF.

V gene TRBV19 combines with J gene TRBJ1-5; TRBD1 agrees at 7 bases. The CDR3 runs to 14 residues. Per the germline V gene, CDR1 is LNHDA and CDR2 is SQIVND (reference sequence). V gave up 8 bases and J gave up 7 bases; unmatched junction bases: 11. CDR3 DNA: TGTGCCAGTGGAGACAGGGTACAAGGCCAGCCCCAGCATTTT. Translating it yields CASGDRVQGQPQHF.

The chain employs TRBV7-9 and TRBJ2-7; TRBD2 agrees at 8 bases. The germline V gene has CDR1 SEHNR and CDR2 FQNEAQ (reference sequence). The CDR3 loop spans 13 amino acids. J gave up 0 bases and V 8 bases, and 3 bases lay outside the gene matches. CDR3 region: CASCGGTSYEQYF. For the CDR3, the DNA is TGTGCCAGCTGCGGGGGGACCTCCTACGAGCAGTACTTC.

The chain links TRBV28 to TRBJ2-3, with 8 bases identical to TRBD2. The CDR3 consists of 13 residues. With 10 bases clipped from V and 5 bases from J, the junction kept 8 bases outside the gene matches. Germline CDR1 reads MDHEN; CDR2 reads SYDVKM. The CDR3: CATGREALDTQYF. The CDR3 DNA sequence: TGTGCCACCGGGCGGGAGGCATTAGATACGCAGTATTTT.

V and J are TRBV5-1 and TRBJ2-6; 8 bases match TRBD2. Germline CDR1 and CDR2: SGHRS and YFSETQ. The V gene end was trimmed by 0 bases and the J gene end by 4 bases; junction bases not matched to a gene: 9. The CDR3 is 18 amino acids. DNA for the CDR3: TGCGCCAGCAGCTTGGCCGGAGCGGGAGCAGCCGGGGCCAACGTCCTGACTTTC. This encodes CASSLAGAGAAGANVLTF.

V is TRBV5-6 and J is TRBJ1-5; possibly TRBD1 for D (5 bases). Germline CDR1 reads SGHDT; CDR2 reads YYEEEE. The CDR3 has 14 amino acids. V lost 0 bases to trimming and J lost 2 bases, with 6 bases between them. Here the CDR3 DNA reads TGTGCCAGCAGCTTGGGCAGGGGCAATCAGCCCCAGCATTTT. It codes for CASSLGRGNQPQHF.

The J gene is TRBJ2-1, the V gene TRBV19, with 9 nucleotides matching TRBD2. V lost 3 bases to trimming and J lost 6 bases; unmatched junction nucleotides: 18. The germline V gene has CDR1 LNHDA and CDR2 SQIVND (reference sequence). The CDR3 is 19 residues long. DNA of the CDR3: TGTGCCAGTAGTATTATCGGCGCGGGAGGGCCGAAGGGGTCCAATGAGCAGTTCTTC. This codes for CASSIIGAGGPKGSNEQFF.

The CDR3 DNA follows: TGTGCCAGCAGCTTACCAGGGAGGGGGAGGTATGGCTACACCTTC. This encodes CASSLPGRGRYGYTF. This chain links TRBV7-2 with TRBJ1-2; D perhaps matches TRBD1 (6 bases). This CDR3 is 15 amino acids long. The germline gives CDR1 SGHTA, CDR2 FQGNSA. With 2 bases removed from V and 5 bases from J, the gap between germline ends came to 15 bases.